What follows are 21 T cell receptor beta chains derived from one specimen sequenced in a study of blood T cell repertoires in COVID-19. Some clones are missing from TCRdb's copy, which holds only in-frame ones; the method was immunoSEQ multiplex PCR. The sample lists 150,000 to 200,000 clones, nearly 85% occurring once. Sequencing used peripheral blood. The receptors originated from a woman in her twenties or thirties with acute or convalescent COVID-19.

The rearrangement uses TRBV18 and TRBJ2-1; 10 bases are a match to TRBD1. Germline trimming cut 3 bases from V and 9 bases from J; bases unmatched to any gene: 11. The germline gives CDR1 KGHSH, CDR2 LQKENI. CDR3 length: 16 amino acids. CDR3 bases: TGTGCCAGCTCACCGAAACCGGGACAGGGGATCTTTGAGCAGTTCTTC. Amino acids: CASSPKPGQGIFEQFF.

The V and J genes are TRBV19 and TRBJ1-1, with TRBD1 matching 8 bases. Germline CDR1 and CDR2: LNHDA and SQIVND (reference sequence). The CDR3 has 15 residues. The junction had 7 bases not matched to a gene; V was cut back by 6 bases and J by 1 base. CDR3 amino acids: CASRLTGTGNTEAFF. CDR3 DNA: TGTGCCAGTAGACTCACGGGGACAGGGAACACTGAAGCTTTCTTT.

The V gene is TRBV18, the J gene TRBJ1-2; 9 bases are shared with TRBD1. The V segment lost 3 bases and the J segment 7 bases; nucleotides outside the gene matches: 15. The CDR3 extends over 17 amino acids. The germline gives CDR1 KGHSH, CDR2 LQKENI. The CDR3 DNA follows: TGTGCCAGCTCACCCCAAAAAGGACAGGGGAGGTATCTTGGCTACACCTTC. This codes for CASSPQKGQGRYLGYTF.

The chain uses TRBV27 and TRBJ2-1; TRBD1 matches 8 bases. This CDR3 has 17 amino acids. Trimming cost V 3 bases and J 8 bases; bases outside gene matches: 15. Germline values: CDR1 MNHEY, CDR2 SMNVEV (reference sequence). The CDR3 bases are TGTGCCAGCAGTTTGCTCCGGACAGGGAGTATAGGAGATGAGCAGTTCTTC. It is translated as CASSLLRTGSIGDEQFF.

The chain is built from TRBV12-3 or TRBV12-4 and TRBJ1-1; no reliable D call. V shed 2 bases and J shed 5 bases, with 6 bases lying between them. The CDR3 runs to 12 residues. CDR3 region: CASSLMSTEAFF. The CDR3 coding sequence is TGTGCCAGCAGTTTAATGTCGACTGAAGCTTTCTTT.

The chain uses TRBV15 and TRBJ1-4; D gene unclear. V was pared by 0 bases and J by 8 bases, with 4 bases between. Germline CDR1 is LNHNV and CDR2 is YYDKDF (reference sequence). This CDR3 spans 12 amino acids. The CDR3 loop is CATSREREKLFF. CDR3 DNA sequence: TGTGCCACCAGCAGAGAGAGGGAAAAACTGTTTTTT.

The V call is TRBV5-1, the J call TRBJ2-2, with D unresolved. CDR1 and CDR2 (germline): SGHRS, YFSETQ. The CDR3 is 14 residues long. With 5 bases removed from V and 0 bases from J, the gap between germline ends came to 8 bases. CDR3 nucleotides: TGCGCCAGCAGTCAACAGCCGAACACCGGGGAGCTGTTTTTT. Residues: CASSQQPNTGELFF.

V usage is TRBV28 and J usage is TRBJ2-7, with TRBD1 matching over 9 bases. CDR3 length: 16 residues. The germline CDR1 and CDR2 sequences are MDHEN and SYDVKM. Trimming took 3 bases from V and 0 from J; bases not matched to a gene: 6. CDR3 nucleotides: TGTGCCAGCAGTTTCCTTCTGGGACAGGGCTCCTACGAGCAGTACTTC. Protein: CASSFLLGQGSYEQYF.

This sequence joins TRBV6-2 or TRBV6-3 and TRBJ2-7, with 9 bases that match TRBD1. The CDR3 consists of 15 residues. V was pared by 2 bases and J by 7 bases, with 9 bases of the junction left unmatched. Germline V CDR1 and CDR2: MNHEY, SVGEGT. CDR3 amino acids: CASSYGTGRTKEQYF. The CDR3 DNA reads as TGTGCCAGCAGTTACGGGACAGGGAGAACGAAAGAGCAGTACTTC.

The chain has TRBV7-6 and TRBJ1-3; TRBD1 matches at 7 bases. Germline CDR1 reads SGHVS; CDR2 reads FNYEAQ. V shed 4 bases and J 0 bases; nucleotides not matched to a gene: 6. The length of the CDR3 is 16 residues. CDR3 sequence reads: CASSSYRDSSGNTIYF. For the CDR3, the DNA is TGTGCCAGCAGCTCCTACCGGGACAGCTCTGGAAACACCATATATTTT.

CDR3 in amino acids: CASSRGGVNSPLHF. In DNA form, the CDR3 reads TGTGCCAGCAGCCGGGGGGGGGTCAATTCACCCCTCCACTTT. The chain recombines TRBV7-2 with TRBJ1-6; D possibly corresponds to TRBD1 (5 bases). Trimming took off 5 bases at V and 7 bases at J, with 12 bases between the two ends. The CDR3 loop spans 14 amino acids. CDR1 is SGHTA, CDR2 FQGNSA, per germline.

The chain is built from TRBV7-8 and TRBJ2-5; 7 nucleotides agree with TRBD2. V trimming: 7 bases; J trimming: 0 bases; junction bases outside the gene matches: 8. The CDR3 is 15 residues long. From germline, CDR1 is SGHVS and CDR2 FQNEAQ. The CDR3 bases are TGTGCCAGCAAGGGGAGGGGCGAGTACCAAGAGACCCAGTACTTC. It yields the protein CASKGRGEYQETQYF. Full variable domain (rest looked up from reference TRBV7-8 and TRBJ2-5): GAGVSQSPRYKVAKRGQDVALRCDPISGHVSLFWYQQALGQGPEFLTYFQNEAQLDKSGLPSDRFFAERPEGSVSTLKIQRTQQEDSAVYLCASKGRGEYQETQYFGPGTRLLVL.

Only one count was recorded for this clone. The chain uses TRBV12-3 or TRBV12-4 and TRBJ1-5; D is possibly TRBD1 (5 bases). Deletions cut 6 bases from V and 4 bases from J, with 7 bases between. The CDR3 loop spans 12 amino acids. The CDR3 region has the DNA TGTGCCAGCAGGGGGGGGAATCAGCCCCAGCATTTT. Translating it yields CASRGGNQPQHF.

The V call is TRBV9, the J call TRBJ1-1; unclear D gene. The CDR3 is 14 residues long. Trimming removed 3 bases from V and 11 bases from J, with 20 bases in between. The germline gives CDR1 SGDLS, CDR2 YYNGEE. CDR3 nucleotide sequence: TGTGCCAGCAGCGCCCTGGCCCCTCAAGGGAGGGCTTTCTTT. It specifies CASSALAPQGRAFF.

The chain carries TRBV7-6 and TRBJ2-3; 9 nucleotides align to TRBD2. V dropped 1 base and J dropped 2; count of bases not matched to a gene: 7. The germline V gene encodes CDR1 SGHVS and CDR2 FNYEAQ. The CDR3 has 17 amino acids. The CDR3 protein is CASSLVIAGATTDTQYF. In DNA form, the CDR3 reads TGTGCCAGCAGCTTAGTAATAGCGGGGGCGACCACAGATACGCAGTATTTT.

The genes are TRBV23-1 and TRBJ2-2; D gene unclear. TRBV23-1 is sorted into the ORF group, with uncertain function. CDR3 length equals 14 residues. Trimming removed 10 bases at V and 3 bases at J, with 15 bases between. CDR3 sequence: CANTRGGYTGELFF. The CDR3 DNA reads TGCGCCAACACAAGAGGCGGCTACACCGGGGAGCTGTTTTTT.

The sample holds one count of this clone. V usage is TRBV5-4 and J usage is TRBJ2-7, with 8 bases fitting TRBD2. J was trimmed by 9 bases and V by 4 bases; bases with no gene match: 15. This CDR3 contains 15 residues. CDR1 and CDR2 from the germline V gene are SGHNT and YYREEE (reference sequence). CDR3: CASSLKGGTSGGQYF. CDR3 DNA: TGTGCCAGCAGCCTGAAAGGAGGGACTAGTGGCGGGCAGTACTTC.

The V gene is TRBV5-1, the J gene TRBJ2-5; perhaps TRBD1 as D (5 bases). Looked up from germline, CDR1 is SGHRS and CDR2 is YFSETQ. CDR3 length: 14 residues. V dropped 1 base and J dropped 4 bases, with 11 bases sitting between them. The CDR3 here is CASSLIGARETQYF. The CDR3 DNA is TGCGCCAGCAGCTTGATTGGGGCACGAGAGACCCAGTACTTC.

The rearrangement links TRBV28 to TRBJ1-5; D gene uncertain. Germline lookup yields CDR1 MDHEN and CDR2 SYDVKM. The germline V and J ends were trimmed by 3 bases and 4 bases, with 13 bases remaining between them. The length of the CDR3 is 15 residues. The CDR3 loop is CASSFRHRGNQPQHF. CDR3 bases: TGTGCCAGCAGTTTTAGACACCGGGGTAATCAGCCCCAGCATTTT.

The V and J genes are TRBV19 and TRBJ2-1, with 10 bases matching TRBD2. This CDR3 spans 15 amino acids. The V segment lost 2 bases and the J segment 7 bases; nucleotides outside the gene matches: 5. Germline assignment: CDR1 LNHDA and CDR2 SQIVND (reference sequence). In nucleotides, the CDR3 is TGTGCCAGTAGTATACTAGCGGGAGATATAAATGAGCAGTTCTTC. It encodes CASSILAGDINEQFF. Full variable domain (remainder filled in from reference TRBV19 and TRBJ2-1): DGGITQSPKYLFRKEGQNVTLSCEQNLNHDAMYWYRQDPGQGLRLIYYSQIVNDFQKGDIAEGYSVSREKKESFPLTVTSAQKNPTAFYLCASSILAGDINEQFFGPGTRLTVL.

This clone was picked up one time. This sequence joins TRBV18 and TRBJ1-1, with TRBD1 as a possible D gene (5 bases). V was cut by 5 bases and J by 4 bases, with 17 bases left in between. The CDR3 covers 15 residues. Per germline, CDR1 KGHSH and CDR2 LQKENI. This CDR3 reads CASSARTEGPTEAFF. Written as DNA, the CDR3 is TGTGCCAGCTCAGCAAGGACGGAGGGGCCCACTGAAGCTTTCTTT.